What follows is one TCR beta chain and its context. This entry belongs to a study of cytomegalovirus exposure and HLA in healthy donors. The CDR3 sequence is 15 residues long. Germline CDR1 is SGHRS and CDR2 is YFSETQ. The trim removed 4 bases at V and 5 bases at J, leaving 7 bases unmatched. PCR was performed using 60 Vbeta and 13 Jbeta primers. Profiled with immunoSEQ multiplex PCR; TCRdb holds only in-frame clones, not every one. The data hold more than 100,000 clones, with roughly 80% observed a single time. The V call is TRBV5-1, the J call TRBJ2-4, with 9 positions matching TRBD2. The TCR sequence derives from a man aged 35 to 55 in good health and CMV-seronegative. Sequencing input: PBMCs. CDR3 region: CASSRLAGGENIQYF. The CDR3 bases are TGCGCCAGCAGCCGCTTGGCGGGGGGGGAAAACATTCAGTACTTC.